Sequencing of this T cell receptor (beta chain) was carried out in a study of radiation and T cells in renal cell carcinoma (dated by TCRdb to 2019 to 2021). General notes on the study: The samples were drawn from a clinical trial, where primary renal cell carcinomas were treated with 15 Gy of stereotactic body radiation therapy and then removed by nephrectomy 4 weeks afterward. Across all 53 samples, several million unique CDR3 nucleotide sequences encoding over 2.5 million unique CDR3 amino acid sequences were identified. In total, 53 samples, comprising 25 or so tumors and around 27 peripheral blood samples, were subjected to TCR beta sequencing. General findings and caveats noted by the study authors: In blood, the top tumor clonotypes increased between baseline and 2 weeks post-radiation and then shrank by 4 weeks, which suggests that tumor-resident clones expanded only transiently. Blood repertoire dynamics were not followed beyond 4 weeks after treatment. Because pretreatment tumor biopsies were not available, the baseline intratumoral presence of clonotypes could not be determined. Because the trial had a single-armed design, the trial could not examine how radiation dose or scheduling affected the TCR repertoire.

TCR beta libraries were generated from genomic DNA with the immunoSEQ kit, following the manufacturer's recommendations. For library preparation, a first multiplex PCR was performed with proprietary primers, followed by a second PCR in which unique barcodes were added, and bead cleanups were performed after each round. Each sample batch included a kit-provided positive control reaction and a negative control reaction. The final libraries were assessed on an Agilent 4200 TapeStation D1000 ScreenTape, pooled by volume, and quantified by qPCR. Sequencing ran on an Illumina NextSeq500 with a MidOutput 150-cycle cartridge, using 156 Read1 and 15 Index1 cycles with kit custom primers. The pooled library was loaded at approximately 1 pM, with an approximately 20% PhiX control spiked in. Regarding the original processing steps: Vendor-processed data were analyzed in R, and a clonotype was defined as all T cells sharing the same CDR3 nucleotide sequence. For clone abundance analyses, frequencies were normalized to the 10,000 most abundant clones per sample. Before analysis, public T cell clones were removed, and these numbered fewer than five per sample on average. A difference in abundance of at least 32-fold between compartments was used to define tumor-enriched and baseline blood-enriched clonotypes. A beta-binomial differential abundance model was used to identify clonotypes that were expanded or contracted between blood time points. The Baroni-Urbani and Buser coefficient was used to measure tumor-blood repertoire similarity, and groups were compared with two-tailed Wilcoxon tests in R. TCRdb re-hosts the immuneACCESS table, in-frame sequences only. Its copies lack some clones; in the studies checked, an unresolved V gene accounts for under half of them, and the cause for the rest is not known. V, J and clone size are taken as reported in that table, and D and trimming were inferred from the DNA itself. This sample holds some 75,000 clones; about 80% were observed only once. Approximately 5% of the sample goes to the ten largest clones.

About this clone itself: The antigen it binds to is not known. Per-nucleotide qualities are absent, and no much larger clonotype sits a single base away.

The sample's time point, from its label and the paper: blood 2 weeks post-SBRT. Taken with the paper, the label for treatment or condition translates to: 15 Gy SBRT to primary tumor, nephrectomy 4 weeks later. To follow tumor-enriched clonotypes, serial peripheral blood was collected from radiation-treated patients at baseline and at 2 weeks and 4 weeks after SBRT. Every patient had renal cell carcinoma of clear cell pathology. Genomic DNA for TCR sequencing was prepared using the QIAamp DNA Blood Mini Kit (Qiagen). The analyses included only samples that passed all quality control checks. The origin of this receptor is a man aged 60-69 years with renal cell carcinoma. Sequencing was performed on blood, taken from a patient whose treatment included radiotherapy and nephrectomy.

The CDR3 has the sequence CASSTGLEGVETQYF. The sequence in DNA is TGTGCCAGCAGCACCGGACTAGAGGGCGTAGAGACCCAGTACTTC. The sequence joins TRBV28 to TRBJ2-5; 7 central bases correspond to TRBD2. The CDR3, cysteine through phenylalanine, is 15 amino acids long. Only the CDR3 DNA stays, 45 bases, in frame from base 1. Sequences MDHEN (CDR1) and SYDVKM (CDR2) are obtained from the germline V gene. V trim: 6 bases; J trim: 4 bases; unmatched bases: 11. The variable domain in full, with residues beyond the CDR3 obtained from the reference TRBV28 and TRBJ2-5 genes, is DVKVTQSSRYLVKRTGEKVFLECVQDMDHENMFWYRQDPGLGLRLIYFSYDVKMKEKGDIPEGYSVSREKKERFSLILESASTNQTSMYLCASSTGLEGVETQYFGPGTRLLVL.